The present T cell receptor beta chain was sequenced within a study of T-cell reconstitution after alpha-beta-depleted transplantation in children. This sample's TCRbeta library carried unique molecular identifier barcodes. TCRdb re-analysed the PCR reads in MiXCR, keeping a single row per CDR3 protein. The sample has 610,000 or so distinct CDR3 sequences; approximately 30% are singletons. Germline CDR1 is SGHDT and CDR2 is YYEEEE. CDR3 length equals 15 residues. The trim removed 4 bases at V and 3 bases at J, leaving 8 bases unmatched. A few counts support this clonotype. The sample was PBMCs, taken before TCRalphabeta/CD19-depleted stem cell transplant. This clonotype was sampled from a boy under two years old with Wiskott-Aldrich syndrome, due to receive a stem cell transplant. The V and J genes are TRBV5-6 and TRBJ2-7; 9 bases align to TRBD1. The DNA of the CDR3 is TGTGCCAGCAGCAAAGGGTGGGACAGGGTCTACGAGCAGTACTTC. This sequence encodes CASSKGWDRVYEQYF.